The TCR beta chain described here comes from a study of T-cell memory formation after mild COVID-19. At the level of the study: The study found TCR clusters largely donor specific.

Findings and limits, study-wide: Pre-infection memory held some responding clones, suggesting pre-existing cross-reactive T cells responded. Largely, contracting CD4+ clones fell within CM and EM, and contracting CD8+ clones within EMRA.

The CDR3 contains 18 residues. The germline CDR1 and CDR2 sequences are SGHVS and FQNEAQ. V lost 2 bases, J lost 0 bases, and 16 bases lay in between. Sample barcodes and UMIs were carried by the TCR alpha and TCR beta cDNA libraries that 5'RACE generated with constant-segment primers. Using its own MiXCR run on the 5' RACE reads, TCRdb lists one record per CDR3 protein. The sample records hundreds of thousands of distinct CDR3 sequences, roughly 15% being singletons. Comment on this clonotype: Its antigen is as yet unknown.

This chain uses TRBV7-8 with TRBJ2-2; D perhaps matches TRBD2 (5 bases). The sequenced sample was PBMCs or a T cell subset sorted from them (not recorded which). The source is a young man who had mild COVID-19 (a few samples of this study predate the infection). Cell type and time point are not known. The CDR3: CASSLKVALASNTGELFF. CDR3 nucleotides: TGTGCCAGCAGCTTAAAAGTAGCCCTAGCTTCGAACACCGGGGAGCTGTTTTTT. Full variable domain (missing parts from reference TRBV7-8 and TRBJ2-2): GAGVSQSPRYKVAKRGQDVALRCDPISGHVSLFWYQQALGQGPEFLTYFQNEAQLDKSGLPSDRFFAERPEGSVSTLKIQRTQQEDSAVYLCASSLKVALASNTGELFFGEGSRLTVL.